A selection of T cell receptor beta chains follows, all from one sample in a study of control samples from healthy donors and cancer patients. Clones were read by immunoSEQ multiplex PCR, and TCRdb kept only the in-frame ones, dropping some. This table holds 70,000 or so clones, 85% to 95% found once. The sequenced sample consisted of blood. The receptors shown here come from a woman aged 40-49 years in good health. The CDR3 runs from the conserved cysteine through the conserved F or W. Each record gives: J gene, D gene, V gene, CDR3 length, clone size, CDR3 protein, CDR3 DNA. The D gene is left open where the match is weak. Rows give clone size only sometimes, using once, few, many, or a class for an expanded clone.

j_gene: TRBJ2-7; d_gene: TRBD1; v_gene: TRBV9; len: 15; abundance: few; CDR3aa: CASSVADRGPWEQYF; CDR3nt: TGTGCCAGCAGCGTAGCCGACAGGGGGCCGTGGGAGCAGTACTTC
j_gene: TRBJ2-3; d_gene: TRBD1; v_gene: TRBV18; len: 14; abundance: .; CDR3aa: CASSRTGARDTQYF; CDR3nt: TGTGCCAGCTCGCGGACAGGGGCGCGGGATACGCAGTATTTT
j_gene: TRBJ1-2; d_gene: TRBD1; v_gene: TRBV19; len: 14; abundance: .; CDR3aa: CASSPGDSNYGYTF; CDR3nt: TGTGCCAGTAGTCCCGGGGACAGTAACTATGGCTACACCTTC
j_gene: TRBJ1-2; d_gene: TRBD1; v_gene: TRBV7-2; len: 14; abundance: .; CDR3aa: CASSPGQGARGYTF; CDR3nt: TGTGCCAGCAGCCCAGGACAGGGGGCGCGGGGCTACACCTTC
j_gene: TRBJ1-4; d_gene: .; v_gene: TRBV5-8; len: 16; abundance: few; CDR3aa: CASSSPPGGTNEKLFF; CDR3nt: TGTGCCAGCAGTTCCCCCCCGGGGGGAACTAATGAAAAACTGTTTTTT
j_gene: TRBJ2-1; d_gene: .; v_gene: TRBV5-1; len: 12; abundance: once; CDR3aa: CASSWGNNEQFF; CDR3nt: TGCGCCAGCAGCTGGGGTAACAATGAGCAGTTCTTC
j_gene: TRBJ2-1; d_gene: .; v_gene: TRBV5-4; len: 13; abundance: .; CDR3aa: CASSLASGREQFF; CDR3nt: TGTGCCAGCAGCCTCGCATCCGGTCGTGAGCAGTTCTTC
j_gene: TRBJ2-5; d_gene: .; v_gene: TRBV29-1; len: 14; abundance: .; CDR3aa: CSVGPVEPVETQYF; CDR3nt: TGCAGCGTTGGGCCCGTGGAGCCAGTGGAGACCCAGTACTTC
j_gene: TRBJ2-1; d_gene: .; v_gene: TRBV9; len: 12; abundance: .; CDR3aa: CASSPHDNEQFF; CDR3nt: TGTGCCAGCAGCCCACACGACAATGAGCAGTTCTTC
j_gene: TRBJ1-2; d_gene: .; v_gene: TRBV7-8; len: 16; abundance: .; CDR3aa: CASSDRGSVSGYGYTF; CDR3nt: TGTGCCAGCAGCGATCGAGGTAGCGTTTCGGGCTATGGCTACACCTTC
j_gene: TRBJ1-1; d_gene: TRBD1; v_gene: TRBV7-7; len: 13; abundance: .; CDR3aa: CASSPGQGSEAFF; CDR3nt: TGTGCTAGCTCCCCGGGACAGGGGTCTGAAGCTTTCTTT
j_gene: TRBJ2-2; d_gene: .; v_gene: TRBV9; len: 14; abundance: .; CDR3aa: CASSVAGGLGELFF; CDR3nt: TGTGCCAGCAGCGTAGCTGGGGGGCTTGGGGAGCTGTTTTTT
j_gene: TRBJ2-7; d_gene: .; v_gene: TRBV7-2; len: 11; abundance: .; CDR3aa: CASSFNYEQYF; CDR3nt: TGTGCCAGCAGCTTTAACTACGAGCAGTACTTC
j_gene: TRBJ1-2; d_gene: .; v_gene: TRBV7-9; len: 14; abundance: .; CDR3aa: CASSSELGNYGYTF; CDR3nt: TGTGCCAGCAGCTCCGAGTTAGGGAACTATGGCTACACCTTC
j_gene: TRBJ1-5; d_gene: .; v_gene: TRBV5-1; len: 14; abundance: once; CDR3aa: CASSQDGTNQPQHF; CDR3nt: TGCGCCAGCAGCCAGGACGGGACCAATCAGCCCCAGCATTTT
j_gene: TRBJ1-4; d_gene: .; v_gene: TRBV29-1; len: 13; abundance: once; CDR3aa: CSVGGRPNEKLFF; CDR3nt: TGCAGCGTTGGAGGCAGACCAAATGAAAAACTGTTTTTT
j_gene: TRBJ2-7; d_gene: TRBD1; v_gene: TRBV4-3; len: 16; abundance: .; CDR3aa: CASSQVAGQGRDEQYF; CDR3nt: TGCGCCAGCAGCCAAGTAGCAGGACAGGGGCGAGACGAGCAGTACTTC
j_gene: TRBJ1-2; d_gene: .; v_gene: TRBV7-9; len: 14; abundance: .; CDR3aa: CASSLAGDNYGYTF; CDR3nt: TGTGCCAGCAGCTTAGCGGGTGATAACTATGGCTACACCTTC
j_gene: TRBJ2-1; d_gene: .; v_gene: TRBV10-1; len: 14; abundance: .; CDR3aa: CASSESGLDRLQFF; CDR3nt: TGCGCCAGCAGTGAGTCGGGGCTAGACCGTTTGCAGTTCTTC
j_gene: TRBJ2-5; d_gene: .; v_gene: TRBV30; len: 13; abundance: once; CDR3aa: CAWSVVGKETQYF; CDR3nt: TGTGCCTGGAGTGTAGTGGGGAAAGAGACCCAGTACTTC
j_gene: TRBJ2-1; d_gene: .; v_gene: TRBV2; len: 13; abundance: once; CDR3aa: CASRPGRINEQFF; CDR3nt: TGTGCCAGCAGGCCGGGACGAATAAATGAGCAGTTCTTC
j_gene: TRBJ2-1; d_gene: .; v_gene: TRBV7-3; len: 14; abundance: once; CDR3aa: CASSLSASFNEQFF; CDR3nt: TGTGCCAGCAGCTTATCAGCCAGTTTCAATGAGCAGTTCTTC
j_gene: TRBJ1-3; d_gene: .; v_gene: TRBV30; len: 12; abundance: once; CDR3aa: CAWGASGNTIYF; CDR3nt: TGTGCCTGGGGGGCTTCTGGAAACACCATATATTTT
j_gene: TRBJ1-2; d_gene: TRBD1; v_gene: TRBV4-2; len: 15; abundance: .; CDR3aa: CASSQGQGANYGYTF; CDR3nt: TGTGCCAGCAGCCAGGGACAGGGGGCCAACTATGGCTACACCTTC
j_gene: TRBJ1-6; d_gene: TRBD1; v_gene: TRBV10-3; len: 14; abundance: .; CDR3aa: CAIRDRVANSPLHF; CDR3nt: TGTGCCATCAGGGACAGGGTGGCTAATTCACCCCTCCACTTT
j_gene: TRBJ2-3; d_gene: TRBD2; v_gene: TRBV6-1; len: 16; abundance: .; CDR3aa: CASSGLAGEGADTQYF; CDR3nt: TGTGCCAGCAGTGGGTTGGCGGGGGAGGGTGCAGATACGCAGTATTTT
j_gene: TRBJ1-1; d_gene: .; v_gene: TRBV18; len: 14; abundance: .; CDR3aa: CASSPMDRNTEAFF; CDR3nt: TGTGCCAGCTCACCAATGGACCGGAACACTGAAGCTTTCTTT
j_gene: TRBJ1-5; d_gene: .; v_gene: TRBV21-1; len: 17; abundance: few; CDR3aa: CASSPVLRGHLWLPQHF; CDR3nt: TGTGCCAGCAGCCCAGTATTGCGGGGACACCTCTGGCTGCCCCAGCATTTT
j_gene: TRBJ1-4; d_gene: .; v_gene: TRBV6-5; len: 15; abundance: .; CDR3aa: CASSYFRASEEKLFF; CDR3nt: TGTGCCAGCAGTTACTTCAGGGCGTCAGAAGAAAAACTGTTTTTT
j_gene: TRBJ2-3; d_gene: .; v_gene: TRBV9; len: 14; abundance: once; CDR3aa: CASQRGGRTDTQYF; CDR3nt: TGTGCCAGCCAAAGGGGGGGTCGCACAGATACGCAGTATTTT
j_gene: TRBJ1-6; d_gene: .; v_gene: TRBV2; len: 13; abundance: .; CDR3aa: CASSVGVNSPLHF; CDR3nt: TGTGCCAGCAGTGTAGGGGTTAATTCACCCCTCCACTTT
j_gene: TRBJ1-1; d_gene: .; v_gene: TRBV6-5; len: 15; abundance: .; CDR3aa: CASSYSGGQGTEAFF; CDR3nt: TGTGCCAGCAGTTACAGCGGGGGGCAAGGAACTGAAGCTTTCTTT
j_gene: TRBJ2-1; d_gene: TRBD2; v_gene: TRBV28; len: 17; abundance: .; CDR3aa: CTSSLLAGGDSYNEQFF; CDR3nt: TGTACCAGCAGCCTACTAGCGGGGGGCGACTCCTACAATGAGCAGTTCTTC
j_gene: TRBJ2-5; d_gene: .; v_gene: TRBV7-2; len: 14; abundance: .; CDR3aa: CASSPGLIQETQYF; CDR3nt: TGTGCCAGCAGTCCCGGGCTGATACAAGAGACCCAGTACTTC
j_gene: TRBJ1-2; d_gene: .; v_gene: TRBV5-4; len: 16; abundance: .; CDR3aa: CASTRRGGVKVYGYTF; CDR3nt: TGTGCCAGCACCCGACGGGGGGGTGTAAAAGTATATGGCTACACCTTC
j_gene: TRBJ1-1; d_gene: .; v_gene: TRBV4-1; len: 15; abundance: .; CDR3aa: CASSQEWSWNTEAFF; CDR3nt: TGCGCCAGCAGCCAAGAGTGGTCGTGGAACACTGAAGCTTTCTTT
j_gene: TRBJ1-5; d_gene: .; v_gene: TRBV10-2; len: 14; abundance: .; CDR3aa: CASSGRMNNQPQHF; CDR3nt: TGCGCCAGCAGTGGACGGATGAACAATCAGCCCCAGCATTTT
j_gene: TRBJ2-7; d_gene: .; v_gene: TRBV30; len: 12; abundance: .; CDR3aa: CAWGDRSYEQYF; CDR3nt: TGTGCCTGGGGGGACCGCTCCTACGAGCAGTACTTC
j_gene: TRBJ1-3; d_gene: .; v_gene: TRBV28; len: 13; abundance: .; CDR3aa: CASERGVGNTIYF; CDR3nt: TGTGCCAGCGAACGGGGGGTAGGAAACACCATATATTTT
j_gene: TRBJ2-7; d_gene: TRBD2; v_gene: TRBV24-1; len: 18; abundance: .; CDR3aa: CATSEPGTSGRIAYEQYF; CDR3nt: TGTGCCACCAGTGAACCCGGGACTAGCGGGAGGATCGCCTACGAGCAGTACTTC
j_gene: TRBJ1-1; d_gene: .; v_gene: TRBV5-1; len: 12; abundance: once; CDR3aa: CASSLQNTEAFF; CDR3nt: TGCGCCAGCAGCCTACAGAACACTGAAGCTTTCTTT
j_gene: TRBJ2-7; d_gene: TRBD2; v_gene: TRBV19; len: 14; abundance: .; CDR3aa: CASTLTSGPYEQYF; CDR3nt: TGTGCCAGTACCCTGACTAGCGGACCCTACGAGCAGTACTTC
j_gene: TRBJ1-5; d_gene: .; v_gene: TRBV7-9; len: 15; abundance: .; CDR3aa: CASSLGGSGNQPQHF; CDR3nt: TGTGCCAGCAGCTTAGGCGGGAGTGGGAATCAGCCCCAGCATTTT
j_gene: TRBJ2-1; d_gene: TRBD1; v_gene: TRBV19; len: 16; abundance: .; CDR3aa: CASSIEDRGPYNEQFF; CDR3nt: TGTGCCAGTAGTATAGAGGACAGGGGTCCCTACAATGAGCAGTTCTTC
j_gene: TRBJ2-4; d_gene: .; v_gene: TRBV19; len: 16; abundance: once; CDR3aa: CASSPRLDSGKNIQYF; CDR3nt: TGTGCCAGTAGTCCACGCTTGGACTCGGGCAAAAACATTCAGTACTTC